The clone carrying this T cell receptor beta chain was counted ten times or more. The data were obtained in a study of Graves' ophthalmopathy and Graves' hyperthyroidism. The TCR beta CDR3 regions underwent amplification from RNA transcripts. The workflow started with a first-round RT-PCR run with HTBI primers and then moved on to a second-round multiplex PCR. TCRdb used MiXCR to reprocess the multiplex PCR reads, holding one entry per CDR3 protein. The sample has about 390,000 distinct CDR3 sequences, 15% seen once; the top ten hold 5.5% to 7%. V lost 3 bases to trimming and J lost 0 bases, with 8 bases between them. CDR1 SGHTA and CDR2 FQGTGA come from the germline V gene. CDR3 length: 14 residues.

The genes are TRBV7-3 and TRBJ1-1; unclear D gene. Sequencing was carried out using peripheral blood. The receptor was derived from a woman younger than 35 with stable Graves' hyperthyroidism. CDR3 DNA sequence: TGTGCCAGCAGCTTTGAGGTCATGAACACTGAAGCTTTCTTT. Protein: CASSFEVMNTEAFF.